The clone carrying this TCR beta chain has a handful of counts. Antigen unknown. The data were obtained in a study of OX40 agonist ivuxolimab in advanced cancers. Study-level findings and limits: Circulating CD4+ and CD8+ T cells showed clonal expansion by week 6 at 0.1 to 3.0 mg/kg. Expanded clones belonging to CD8+ T cells outnumbered, on average, those of CD4+.

Libraries were prepared by immunoSEQ multiplex PCR; TCRdb keeps only in-frame clonotypes and omits some of them. Here the sample spans roughly 25,000 clones, 73% being singletons. This CDR3 is built from 17 residues. V was shortened by 0 bases and J by 1 base, with 15 bases between the two germline ends. The germline CDR1 and CDR2 sequences are MGHRA and YSYEKL. Blood sampling was done at baseline, cycle 4 day 1, and cycle 7 day 1. The specimen comprised CD4+ or CD8+ T cells sorted from blood, sampled in a trial of the OX40 agonist ivuxolimab. V and J are TRBV4-1 and TRBJ1-1, with a tentative D call TRBD1 (6 bases). The TCR comes from an adult with an advanced solid tumor such as melanoma, head and neck, liver or kidney cancer. The CDR3 DNA reads TGCGCCAGCAGCCAAGAACGACAGGCGAGGGGGAACACTGAAGCTTTCTTT. Amino acid sequence: CASSQERQARGNTEAFF.